The rows below give T cell receptor beta chains drawn from one sample of a study of human T cells and chemical hapten exposure. TCRdb re-analysed the RACE reads in MiXCR, keeping a single row per CDR3 protein. Of about 80,000 distinct CDR3 sequences in the sample, roughly 10% were seen once. This specimen consisted of whole blood, obtained in connection with sensitization to the hapten diphenylcyclopropenone (DPC). Receptors were obtained from a woman aged 25 to 39 with alopecia areata. Some clones in this sample may be carry-over from other donors' samples. CDR3s include the opening cysteine and the closing phenylalanine or tryptophan. Each record gives: V gene, J gene, clone size, D gene, CDR3 DNA, CDR3 protein. A D gene is named only where the DNA matches it firmly. Only some rows state a clone size, as once, few, many or a class for expanded clones.

>TRBV10-3|TRBJ2-1|NA|TRBD2
TGTGCCATCAGTAGGACTAGCGATTACAATGAGCAGTTCTTC
CAISRTSDYNEQFF
>TRBV7-6|TRBJ2-3|many|TRBD2
TGTGCCAGCAGCTTGGGGGGTAGCGGGAGACCGGCAGATACGCAGTATTTT
CASSLGGSGRPADTQYF
>TRBV5-5|TRBJ1-1|few|NA
TGTGCCAGCAGCTTACAGCCACCCCCGAACACTGAAGCTTTCTTT
CASSLQPPPNTEAFF
>TRBV12-3/TRBV12-4|TRBJ2-3|NA|NA
TGTGCCAGCAGCCCTACTGGGACTGTTTATACAGATACGCAGTATTTT
CASSPTGTVYTDTQYF
>TRBV5-6|TRBJ1-1|many|NA
TGTGCCAGCAGCTTGACCGGCCGAAACACTGAAGCTTTCTTT
CASSLTGRNTEAFF
>TRBV20-1|TRBJ2-1|NA|NA
TGCAGCACCCGGCCGGCGGGTATGTTCTTC
CSTRPAGMFF
>TRBV12-3/TRBV12-4|TRBJ2-1|many|TRBD1
TGTGCCAGCAGTTTCGAAACAGGGGAGTCGCAGTTCTTC
CASSFETGESQFF
>TRBV20-1|TRBJ2-2|few|NA
TGCAGTGCTAGATTATGGGCCGCGAACACCGGGGAGCTGTTTTTT
CSARLWAANTGELFF
>TRBV7-9|TRBJ2-7|few|TRBD2
TGTGCCAGCAGCCGCATTTCTAGCGGATTCCTCCACTACGAGCAGTACTTC
CASSRISSGFLHYEQYF
>TRBV28|TRBJ1-6|few|NA
TGTGCCAGCAGTACACCCCACAGGGAAGGTTCACCCCTCCACTTT
CASSTPHREGSPLHF
>TRBV12-3/TRBV12-4|TRBJ2-7|NA|NA
TGTGCCAGCAGTCTACAGGCGGGCTACGAGCAGTACTTC
CASSLQAGYEQYF
>TRBV10-3|TRBJ2-2|many|TRBD2
TGTGCCATCATGGCTAGCGGGAGGGAGAACACCGGGGAGCTGTTTTTT
CAIMASGRENTGELFF
>TRBV4-3|TRBJ2-7|many|NA
TGCGCCAGCAGCCAAGTACAGGGCTGGTTGGTTTATGAGCAGTACTTC
CASSQVQGWLVYEQYF
>TRBV5-1|TRBJ2-7|few|NA
TGCGCCAGCAGCTGGCAGGGTTATGAGCAGTACTTC
CASSWQGYEQYF
>TRBV11-2|TRBJ2-5|few|NA
TGTGCCAGCAGCTTAATGGGATGGGAGACCCAGTACTTC
CASSLMGWETQYF
>TRBV12-2|TRBJ2-1|NA|NA
TGTGCAAGTCGCTTAGCTCGACAGGGTCCCTACAATGAGCAGTTCTTC
CASRLARQGPYNEQFF
>TRBV19|TRBJ2-4|few|NA
TGTGCCAGTAGTATCGTCGATAGGGGAAACATTCAGTACTTC
CASSIVDRGNIQYF
>TRBV18|TRBJ2-7|many|TRBD1
TGTGCCAGCTCACCAGAACAGGGGGCCTGGGAGCAGTACTTC
CASSPEQGAWEQYF
>TRBV11-2|TRBJ2-3|many|TRBD2
TGTGCCAGCAGCTTCGGAGCGGGAGCAAGCACAGATACGCAGTATTTT
CASSFGAGASTDTQYF
>TRBV2|TRBJ2-1|NA|TRBD2
TGTGCCAGCAGTCCGACCCGTAGCGGGGGGTCTTACAATGAGCAGTTCTTC
CASSPTRSGGSYNEQFF
>TRBV30|TRBJ1-3|many|NA
TGTGCCTGGGGGCAGGGTCTAGGGAACACCATATATTTT
CAWGQGLGNTIYF
>TRBV20-1|TRBJ2-3|many|NA
TGCAGTGCTAGTATTCTAGAAACAGATACGCAGTATTTT
CSASILETDTQYF
>TRBV5-1|TRBJ2-1|few|TRBD1
TGCGCCAGCAGCTCCGGGACAGTTTTTAATGAGCAGTTCTTC
CASSSGTVFNEQFF
>TRBV20-1|TRBJ1-5|many|NA
TGCAGTGCAGCGGGGGGGAATCAGCCCCAGCATTTT
CSAAGGNQPQHF
>TRBV6-2/TRBV6-3|TRBJ1-5|many|NA
TGTGCCAGCAGTTACAGAAATAGCAATCAGCCCCAGCATTTT
CASSYRNSNQPQHF
>TRBV7-2|TRBJ2-3|many|TRBD2
TGTGCCAGCAGCCTCCATGCTAGCGGGAGGGCCGGTCTACTAGATACGCAGTATTTT
CASSLHASGRAGLLDTQYF
>TRBV29-1|TRBJ1-5|few|NA
TGCAGCGTTGGAGGGCACGATCAGCCCCAGCATTTT
CSVGGHDQPQHF
>TRBV9|TRBJ1-4|few|NA
TGTGCCAGCAGCGTAGCTCAGACAGGTGAAAAACTGTTTTTT
CASSVAQTGEKLFF
>TRBV15|TRBJ1-2|few|TRBD1
TGTGCCACCAGCAGAGATCTTTTAGGACAGGGCAGTGGTAACTATGGCTACACCTTC
CATSRDLLGQGSGNYGYTF
>TRBV29-1|TRBJ1-4|many|TRBD1
TGCAGCGTTCTCGGGACAGAGAGGGAAAAACTGTTTTTT
CSVLGTEREKLFF
>TRBV28|TRBJ2-4|once|NA
TGTGCCAGCAGTTCGAAGCAGGACCTTTTTGACATTCAGTACTTC
CASSSKQDLFDIQYF
>TRBV2|TRBJ1-1|many|NA
TGTGCCAGCACCCTTAGAATGAACACTGAAGCTTTCTTT
CASTLRMNTEAFF
>TRBV9|TRBJ1-5|many|NA
TGTGCCAGCAGCGTAGGTCACAGCGGCAATCAGCCCCAGCATTTT
CASSVGHSGNQPQHF
>TRBV28|TRBJ2-5|NA|NA
TGTGCCAGCAACCGCCAGCCGGGACTCCAAGAGACCCAGTACTTC
CASNRQPGLQETQYF
>TRBV7-9|TRBJ2-3|NA|NA
TGTGCCAGCAGCCCCACACTCCCTCAGGGGAGGGATACGCAGTATTTT
CASSPTLPQGRDTQYF
>TRBV18|TRBJ2-6|NA|NA
TGTGCCAGCTCACCAAATAAGGGAACCACCGGGGCCAACGTCCTGACTTTC
CASSPNKGTTGANVLTF
>TRBV4-2|TRBJ2-7|many|TRBD1
TGTGCCAGCAGCCAGCCTGGACAGGGTATATACGAGCAGTACTTC
CASSQPGQGIYEQYF
>TRBV5-4|TRBJ1-1|NA|NA
TGTGCCAGCAGCTTGGTTCAGGGGGAAGCTTTCTTT
CASSLVQGEAFF
>TRBV20-1|TRBJ2-1|many|TRBD2
TGCAGTGCTAGTCAACCGGGACTAGCATCCCATGAGCAGTTCTTC
CSASQPGLASHEQFF
>TRBV7-9|TRBJ1-1|many|NA
TGTGCCAGCAGCCCTGGACGGGATGAAGCTTTCTTT
CASSPGRDEAFF
>TRBV16|TRBJ1-2|many|TRBD1
TGTGCCAGCAGCCCACCGGGACAGGGGGCCTCTGGCTACACCTTC
CASSPPGQGASGYTF
>TRBV7-6|TRBJ2-2|many|TRBD1
TGTGCCAGCAGCTTACTCCGACAGGGTCTAACCGGGGAGCTGTTTTTT
CASSLLRQGLTGELFF
>TRBV28|TRBJ2-7|few|NA
TGTGCCACTCTCAGGGGAACCTACGAGCAGTACTTC
CATLRGTYEQYF
>TRBV7-2|TRBJ2-1|many|NA
TGTGCCAGCAGCCCCCGGGGAGCAGGTGAGCAGTTCTTC
CASSPRGAGEQFF